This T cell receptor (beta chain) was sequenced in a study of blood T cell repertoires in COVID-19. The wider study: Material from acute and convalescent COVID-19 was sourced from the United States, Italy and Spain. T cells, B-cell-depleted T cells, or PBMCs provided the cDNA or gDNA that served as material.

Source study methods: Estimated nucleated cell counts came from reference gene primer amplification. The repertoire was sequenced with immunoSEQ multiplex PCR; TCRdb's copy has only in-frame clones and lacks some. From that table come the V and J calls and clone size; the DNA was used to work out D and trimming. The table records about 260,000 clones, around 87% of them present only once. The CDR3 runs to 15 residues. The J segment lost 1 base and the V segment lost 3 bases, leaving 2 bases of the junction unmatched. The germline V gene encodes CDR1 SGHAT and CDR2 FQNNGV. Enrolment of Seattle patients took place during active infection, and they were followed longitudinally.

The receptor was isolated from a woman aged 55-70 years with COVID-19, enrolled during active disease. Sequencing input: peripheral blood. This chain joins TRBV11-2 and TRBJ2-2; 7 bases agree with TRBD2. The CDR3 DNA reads TGTGCCAGCAGCTTGCGGGAGAAGAACACCGGGGAGCTGTTTTTT. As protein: CASSLREKNTGELFF.